The present T cell receptor beta chain was sequenced within a study of blood T cell repertoires in COVID-19. The overall study: Sites across the United States, Italy and Spain contributed samples from acute and convalescent COVID-19.

As originally analysed: The assay estimated nucleated cells by amplifying reference gene primers. Profiled with immunoSEQ multiplex PCR; TCRdb holds only in-frame clones, not every one. V and J calls and clone size are given by that table; D and trimming were obtained from the DNA. Here the sample spans about 130,000 clones, over 75% being singletons. Per germline, CDR1 DFQATT and CDR2 SNEGSKA (reference sequence). Trimming shortened V by 7 bases and J by 3 bases, and 9 bases separated the two germline ends. CDR3 size: 11 residues. This clone was found once. The clonotype originates from an elderly woman with acute or convalescent COVID-19. The V gene is TRBV20-1, the J gene TRBJ1-1; D ambiguous. The sequenced sample consisted of peripheral blood. The CDR3 DNA sequence: TGCAGTGTTCAGCGGTACACTGAAGCTTTCTTT. This gives the protein CSVQRYTEAFF.